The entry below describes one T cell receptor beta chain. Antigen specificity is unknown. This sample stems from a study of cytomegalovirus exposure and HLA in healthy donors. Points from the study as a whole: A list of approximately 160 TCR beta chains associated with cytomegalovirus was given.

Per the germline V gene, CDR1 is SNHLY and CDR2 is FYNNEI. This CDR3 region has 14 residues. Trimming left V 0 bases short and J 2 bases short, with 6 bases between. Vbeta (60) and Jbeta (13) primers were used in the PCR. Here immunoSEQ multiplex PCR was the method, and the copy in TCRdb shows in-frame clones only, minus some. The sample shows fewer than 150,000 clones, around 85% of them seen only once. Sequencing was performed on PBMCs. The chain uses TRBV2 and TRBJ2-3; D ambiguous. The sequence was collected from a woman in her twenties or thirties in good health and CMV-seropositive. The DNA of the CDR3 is TGTGCCAGCAGTGAAGCGTGGGCCACAGATACGCAGTATTTT. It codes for CASSEAWATDTQYF.